This T cell receptor beta chain was captured in a study of blood T cell repertoires in COVID-19. Across the study: Italy, Spain and the United States were the sources of the convalescent and acute COVID-19 samples. Sample material is recorded as cDNA or gDNA derived from T cells, B-cell-depleted T cells, or PBMCs.

Methods used by the authors: The authors estimated nucleated cell counts from reference gene primer amplification. Clones were sequenced by immunoSEQ multiplex PCR, and TCRdb holds only the in-frame ones, with some missing. V, J and clone size derive from that table, while D and trimming were established from the DNA sequence. The profile shows 100,000 to 150,000 clones, about 89% of them singletons. CDR1 MNHNS and CDR2 SASEGT come from the germline V gene. This CDR3 contains 13 residues. J was trimmed by 3 bases and V by 8 bases; bases with no gene match: 5. The material sequenced was peripheral blood. The chain couples TRBV6-1 to TRBJ2-7, with 9 bases matching TRBD1. This receptor was taken from a woman between 55 and 75 years old with acute or convalescent COVID-19. This CDR3 reads CASLADRGYEQYF. The CDR3 bases are TGTGCCAGCCTAGCGGACAGGGGCTACGAGCAGTACTTC.